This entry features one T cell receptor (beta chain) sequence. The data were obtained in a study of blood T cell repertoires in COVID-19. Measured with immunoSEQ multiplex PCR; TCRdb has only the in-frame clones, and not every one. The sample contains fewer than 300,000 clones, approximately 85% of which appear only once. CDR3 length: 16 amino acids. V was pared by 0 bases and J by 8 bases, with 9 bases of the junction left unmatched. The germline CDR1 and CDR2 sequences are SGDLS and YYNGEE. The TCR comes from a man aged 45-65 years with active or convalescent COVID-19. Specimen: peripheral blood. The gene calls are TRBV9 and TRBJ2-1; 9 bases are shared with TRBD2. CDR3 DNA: TGTGCCAGCAGCGTAGCTGGGACTAGCTTAATAGATGAGCAGTTCTTC. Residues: CASSVAGTSLIDEQFF.